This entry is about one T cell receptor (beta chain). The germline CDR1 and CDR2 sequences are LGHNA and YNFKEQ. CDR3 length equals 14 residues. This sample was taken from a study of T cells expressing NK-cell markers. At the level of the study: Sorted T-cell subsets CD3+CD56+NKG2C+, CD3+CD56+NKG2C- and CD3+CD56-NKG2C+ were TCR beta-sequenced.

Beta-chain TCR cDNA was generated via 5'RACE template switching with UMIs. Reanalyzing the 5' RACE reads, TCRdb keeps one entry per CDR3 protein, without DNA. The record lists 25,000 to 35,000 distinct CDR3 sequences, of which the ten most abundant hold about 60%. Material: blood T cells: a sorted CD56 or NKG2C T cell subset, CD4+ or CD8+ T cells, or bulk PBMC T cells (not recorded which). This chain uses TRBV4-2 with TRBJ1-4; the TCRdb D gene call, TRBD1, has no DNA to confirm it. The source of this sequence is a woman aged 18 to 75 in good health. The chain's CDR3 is CASSQVPGDEKLFF.